This T cell receptor beta chain comes out of a study of human T cells and chemical hapten exposure. Turning to the study itself: A 2 cm by 2 cm inner upper arm patch received 2% DPC for sensitization. Patients, a majority of them female, were diagnosed with alopecia areata, totalis or universalis.

About this clonotype: Its antigen is currently unknown.

The time point here: patch test 3, about 24 weeks after DPC sensitization. Treatment denoted: therapeutic diphenylcyclopropenone sensitization with weekly scalp DPC. Source study methods: Across samples, TCR counts had a median of about 100,000 and ranged from about 23,224 to 700,000. MiXCR, applied by TCRdb to the RACE reads, yields one record per CDR3 protein. What appears here as the V and J calls and clone size reflects TCRdb's work, not the paper's. This table has about 92,000 distinct CDR3 sequences, approximately 10% appearing once. The study's findings and limits: Expanded TCRs showed more large CDR3 clusters than pre-sensitization or healthy control sets.

Trimming left V 4 bases short and J 14 bases short, with 9 bases between. The germline V gene encodes CDR1 SEHNR and CDR2 FQNEAQ (reference sequence). This CDR3 spans 11 amino acids. Specimen: whole blood, collected in connection with sensitization to the hapten diphenylcyclopropenone (DPC). This sequence joins TRBV7-9 and TRBJ1-6; unclear D gene. The TCR was taken from a woman in her 30s with alopecia areata. Some clones in this sample may be carry-over from other donors' samples. In DNA form, the CDR3 reads TGTGCCAGCAGCTCTTCTTTGGCCCTCCACTTT. This encodes CASSSSLALHF.